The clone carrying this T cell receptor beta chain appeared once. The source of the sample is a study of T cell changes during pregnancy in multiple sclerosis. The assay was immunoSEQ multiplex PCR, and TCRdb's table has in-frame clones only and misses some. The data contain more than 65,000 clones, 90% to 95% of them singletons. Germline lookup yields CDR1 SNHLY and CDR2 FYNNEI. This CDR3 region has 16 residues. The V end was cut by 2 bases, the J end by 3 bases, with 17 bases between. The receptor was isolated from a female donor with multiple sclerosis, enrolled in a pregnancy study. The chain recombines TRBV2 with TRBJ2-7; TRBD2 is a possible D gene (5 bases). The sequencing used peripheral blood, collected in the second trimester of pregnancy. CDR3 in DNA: TGTGCCAGCAGTGAATGGGCAGGACTTTTATTCTACGAGCAGTACTTC. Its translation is CASSEWAGLLFYEQYF. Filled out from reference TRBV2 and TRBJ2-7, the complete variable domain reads EPEVTQTPSHQVTQMGQEVILRCVPISNHLYFYWYRQILGQKVEFLVSFYNNEISEKSEIFDDQFSVERPDGSNFTLKIRSTKLEDSAMYFCASSEWAGLLFYEQYFGPGTRLTVT.